This TCR beta chain was recovered during a study of blood T cell repertoires in COVID-19. As for the study in general: From the United States, Italy and Spain came samples of acute and convalescent COVID-19.

Those enrolled, adults aged roughly 18 to 100 years, came from about two dozen US areas. Cohort placement rested on clinical history that participants reported themselves. Recovered status applied to Cohort 3 donors who had two consecutive negative PCRs. It also applied to those with clearance or with symptom resolution. The CDR3 has 14 amino acids. V shed 4 bases and J shed 2 bases, with 9 bases lying between them. Germline V gene sequence: CDR1 SGHTA, CDR2 FQGNSA. TCRdb's copy holds only in-frame clones and misses some; the assay was immunoSEQ multiplex PCR. The sample has nearly 200,000 clones, around 81% seen once. There are a few counts of this clone.

The clonotype comes from a man aged 35 to 55 who had recovered from COVID-19. Specimen: PBMCs or T cells enriched from blood (not recorded which). V is TRBV7-2 and J is TRBJ1-3; maybe TRBD1 (5 bases). The CDR3 sequence: CASSYRKTGNTIYF. The CDR3, as DNA: TGTGCCAGCAGCTACAGGAAAACTGGAAACACCATATATTTT.